This T cell receptor beta chain was retrieved from a study of CD8 T cells in ankylosing spondylitis. Study-wide findings and caveats: Peripheral blood held disease-linked clones only at relatively low frequency, and these were CD8+. A motif of roughly eight highly homologous TCR beta variants was seen as apparently characteristic of ankylosing spondylitis blood.

This clonotype was counted a few times. Its antigen is not known. Quantitative barcoded 5'-RACE was used to prepare TCR beta libraries. TCRdb reprocessed the 5' RACE reads with MiXCR, giving one entry per CDR3 protein. This sample has roughly 700,000 distinct CDR3 sequences; around 17% occur once, and the top ten carry around 20%. The CDR3 has 12 amino acids. Germline CDR1 and CDR2: MNHEY and SVGAGI. V gave up 6 bases and J gave up 10 bases; unmatched junction bases: 5. This chain uses TRBV6-5 with TRBJ1-1, with TRBD1 identical over 10 bases. This clonotype was obtained from a male donor with ankylosing spondylitis. Sequenced input: blood, either unsorted or a sorted T cell fraction (not recorded which). This CDR3 reads CASSATGGRAFF. The DNA for the CDR3 is TGTGCCAGCAGCGCGACAGGGGGCCGAGCTTTCTTT.